This T cell receptor beta chain was identified during a study of PD-L1 blockade in urothelial cancer. Assay used: immunoSEQ multiplex PCR; TCRdb lists only in-frame clones, some missing. Among around 120,000 clones listed, about 85% were seen once. Disease in patients was locally advanced or metastatic urothelial carcinoma. This CDR3 contains 13 residues. Between the trimmed V and J ends, which lost 2 bases and 10 bases, there was a span of 12 bases. Germline V lookup: CDR1 SEHNR, CDR2 FQNEAQ (reference sequence). The chain couples TRBV7-9 to TRBJ2-1; D is perhaps TRBD2 (5 bases). The sequencing here drew on PBMCs, taken around atezolizumab (anti-PD-L1) treatment. This TCR was recovered from a man aged 45 to 65 with urothelial cancer. CDR3 loop: CASSLSSGNEQFF. The CDR3 DNA reads TGTGCCAGCAGCTTATCCAGCGGAAACGAGCAGTTCTTC. Supplemented by reference TRBV7-9 and TRBJ2-1, the full variable domain reads DTGVSQNPRHKITKRGQNVTFRCDPISEHNRLYWYRQTLGQGPEFLTYFQNEAQLEKSRLLSDRFSAERPKGSFSTLEIQRTEQGDSAMYLCASSLSSGNEQFFGPGTRLTVL.